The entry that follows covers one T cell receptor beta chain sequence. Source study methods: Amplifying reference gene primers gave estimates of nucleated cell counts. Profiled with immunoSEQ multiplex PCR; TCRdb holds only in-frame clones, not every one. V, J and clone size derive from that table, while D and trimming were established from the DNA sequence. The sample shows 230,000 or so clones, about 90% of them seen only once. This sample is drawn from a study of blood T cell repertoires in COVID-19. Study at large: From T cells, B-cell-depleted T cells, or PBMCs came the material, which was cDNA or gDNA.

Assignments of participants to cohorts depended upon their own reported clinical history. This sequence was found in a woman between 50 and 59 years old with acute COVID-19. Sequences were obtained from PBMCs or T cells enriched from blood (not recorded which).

In nucleotides, the CDR3 is TGTGCTAGTGGTGCCCCGTCCGGAGCTAACTATGGCTACACCTTC. This sequence encodes CASGAPSGANYGYTF. The genes are TRBV12-5 and TRBJ1-2; D remains unclear. CDR3 length: 15 residues. Germline CDR1 LGHNT, CDR2 FRNRAP. Between the trimmed V and J ends, which lost 5 bases and 0 bases, there was a span of 13 bases.